By frequency in the sample, the clone carrying this TCR beta chain is medium-sized. With 9 bases clipped from V and 8 bases from J, the junction kept 24 bases outside the gene matches. Germline assignment: CDR1 LNHDA and CDR2 SQIVND (reference sequence). This CDR3 spans 19 amino acids. This entry belongs to a study of T cell changes during pregnancy in multiple sclerosis. The table came from immunoSEQ multiplex PCR; TCRdb's copy has only in-frame clones and leaves some out. The table includes roughly 40,000 clones, around nine tenths detected once. The sample consisted of peripheral blood, taken before pregnancy. The TCR sequence derives from a female donor with multiple sclerosis, enrolled in a pregnancy study. V and J are TRBV19 and TRBJ2-1; 11 nucleotides align to TRBD2. CDR3 loop: CARGRWGGLADLVLYEQFF. The CDR3 DNA reads as TGTGCCAGGGGGAGGTGGGGGGGACTAGCGGACCTCGTCCTTTATGAGCAGTTCTTC.